These T cell receptor beta chains were read from a single sample in a study of blood T cell repertoires in COVID-19. Generated by immunoSEQ multiplex PCR, the TCRdb table keeps only in-frame clones and is missing some. Among 87,000 or so clones listed, approximately 86% were seen once. Sequencing was performed on peripheral blood. The receptors originated from a man aged 40-49 years with acute or convalescent COVID-19. Each CDR3 is given with its conserved first and last residue. The order of the fields is V gene, clone size, J gene, D gene, CDR3 protein, CDR3 DNA. A D gene is named only where the DNA matches it firmly. Clone size is given for some rows only: seen once, a few or many times, or a class if the clone is expanded.

V: TRBV5-5; size: -; J: TRBJ1-2; D: -; CDR3: CASSSTFGGNYGYTF; DNA: TGTGCCAGCAGCTCGACATTCGGTGGAAACTATGGCTACACCTTC
V: TRBV5-1; size: -; J: TRBJ2-1; D: -; CDR3: CASSLALDNEQFF; DNA: TGCGCCAGCAGCTTGGCCCTAGACAATGAGCAGTTCTTC
V: TRBV6-5; size: -; J: TRBJ1-5; D: -; CDR3: CASERTEDQPQHF; DNA: TGTGCCAGCGAAAGGACAGAGGATCAGCCCCAGCATTTT
V: TRBV5-1; size: once; J: TRBJ1-4; D: TRBD1; CDR3: CASSLGTGGREKLFF; DNA: TGCGCCAGCAGCTTGGGGACAGGGGGCCGTGAAAAACTGTTTTTT
V: TRBV6-4; size: -; J: TRBJ1-1; D: TRBD1; CDR3: CASKRGPSVTEAFF; DNA: TGTGCCAGCAAAAGGGGGCCGAGCGTCACTGAAGCTTTCTTT
V: TRBV2; size: -; J: TRBJ1-2; D: -; CDR3: CASSGGHTYGYTF; DNA: TGTGCCAGCAGCGGAGGCCACACTTATGGCTACACCTTC
V: TRBV6-1; size: -; J: TRBJ1-1; D: -; CDR3: CASSDLLHFFVAFF; DNA: TGTGCCAGCAGTGATCTGTTACATTTTTTCGTGGCTTTCTTT
V: TRBV19; size: -; J: TRBJ1-2; D: TRBD1; CDR3: CASSFRQGGYTF; DNA: TGTGCCAGTAGTTTCAGACAGGGGGGCTACACCTTC
V: TRBV14; size: -; J: TRBJ1-1; D: -; CDR3: CASSRSLNTEAFF; DNA: TGTGCCAGCAGCCGTTCATTGAACACTGAAGCTTTCTTT
V: TRBV30; size: many; J: TRBJ1-6; D: -; CDR3: CAWSVEADGSSPLHF; DNA: TGTGCCTGGAGTGTAGAAGCCGACGGGAGTTCACCCCTCCACTTT
V: TRBV12-3/TRBV12-4; size: -; J: TRBJ1-5; D: -; CDR3: CASRIQGQPQHF; DNA: TGTGCCAGCAGAATACAGGGTCAGCCCCAGCATTTT